This TCR beta chain was observed in a study of Ad26.COV2.S vaccination and SARS-CoV-2 variants. Background on the study: Enrolled in COV1001, the donor was in the Ad26.COV2.S trial arm, which received the vaccine.

Germline values: CDR1 KGHSH, CDR2 LQKENI. V gave up 2 bases and J gave up 8 bases, with 21 bases separating them. This CDR3 spans 16 amino acids. Points from the study as a whole: From the TCR breadth and depth analyses, total T cell responses may have been underestimated. With respect to non-spike TCR breadth, vaccine and placebo recipients were similar.

This clone appeared a single time. Its antigen remains unidentified. Described treatment: approximately 18 received Ad26.COV2.S at low or high dose, single or two shots; roughly five received placebo; per-sample allocation not given. The study sampled participants on day 63 after the first vaccine or placebo injection. This table comes from immunoSEQ multiplex PCR, and its TCRdb copy is limited to in-frame clones, with some not included. The data show fewer than 400,000 clones, around four fifths seen once. The receptor was derived from a person between 18 and 65 years old who received the Ad26.COV2.S COVID-19 vaccine or a placebo. The J gene is TRBJ1-1, the V gene TRBV18; maybe TRBD1 (5 bases). This sample comprised peripheral blood, obtained in a trial of Ad26.COV2.S vaccine versus placebo. CDR3 sequence (DNA): TGTGCCAGCTCACCAACCGAGTGGGGCAAGGCGGAGGAAGCTTTCTTT. The encoded protein is CASSPTEWGKAEEAFF.